This T cell receptor beta chain originates from a study of cytomegalovirus exposure and HLA in healthy donors. Both 60 Vbeta primers and 13 Jbeta primers went into the PCR. Produced via immunoSEQ multiplex PCR; TCRdb's table is partial and in-frame only. The data hold fewer than 200,000 clones, with about 68% observed a single time. Study-wide results and caveats: In a later analysis, a genetic analysis reported fewer productive-TCR N-insertions in an Asian-associated ancestry cluster than the cohort average.

With regard to this clone: Its antigen is unidentified.

From germline, CDR1 is MNHNY and CDR2 SVGAGI (reference sequence). CDR3 length equals 14 residues. Trimming removed 0 bases at V and 1 base at J, with 7 bases between. The sample consisted of PBMCs. The sequence came from a man aged 18 to 35 in good health and CMV-seronegative. The genes are TRBV6-6 and TRBJ2-7; D not certain. Written as DNA, the CDR3 is TGTGCCAGCAGTTACTCGCCGGGTTCCTACGAGCAGTACTTC. This codes for CASSYSPGSYEQYF.